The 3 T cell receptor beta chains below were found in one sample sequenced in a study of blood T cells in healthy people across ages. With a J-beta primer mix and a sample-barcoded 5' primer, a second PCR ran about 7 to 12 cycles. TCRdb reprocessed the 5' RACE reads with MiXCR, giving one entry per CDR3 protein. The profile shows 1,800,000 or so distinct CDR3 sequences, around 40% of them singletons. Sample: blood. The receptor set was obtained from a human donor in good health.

In DNA form, the CDR3 reads TGTGCCACCAGCAGAGACTTAGGAGGGGGGGCTGAAGCTTTCTTT. Translating it yields CATSRDLGGGAEAFF. This sequence joins TRBV15 and TRBJ1-1; D may be TRBD1 (6 bases). Trimming stripped 0 bases from V and 6 bases from J, with 14 bases between. CDR3 length: 15 residues. In germline, CDR1 is LNHNV, CDR2 YYDKDF (reference sequence).

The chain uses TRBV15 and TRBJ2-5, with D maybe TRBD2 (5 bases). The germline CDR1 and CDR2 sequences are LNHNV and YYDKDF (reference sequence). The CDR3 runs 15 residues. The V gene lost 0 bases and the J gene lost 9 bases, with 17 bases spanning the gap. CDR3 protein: CATSRDPGSREPQYF. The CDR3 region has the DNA TGTGCCACCAGCAGAGATCCGGGTAGTAGGGAGCCCCAGTACTTC.

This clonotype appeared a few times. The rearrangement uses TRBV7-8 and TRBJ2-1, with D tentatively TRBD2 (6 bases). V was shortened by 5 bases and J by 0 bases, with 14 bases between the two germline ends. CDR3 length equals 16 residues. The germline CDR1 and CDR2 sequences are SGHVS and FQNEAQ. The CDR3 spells CASSQLGGNSYNEQFF. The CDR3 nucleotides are TGTGCCAGCAGCCAGCTGGGGGGTAACTCCTACAATGAGCAGTTCTTC.